A single sample is the source of the 18 T cell receptor beta chains below, sequenced in a study of blood T cell repertoires in COVID-19. The repertoire was sequenced with immunoSEQ multiplex PCR; TCRdb's copy has only in-frame clones and lacks some. The table has about 98,000 clones, more than 75% seen once. The material sequenced was peripheral blood. The source is a man between 60 and 75 years old with active or convalescent COVID-19.

In DNA form, the CDR3 reads TGTGCCAGCAGCTTAGCACGAGCCTCCTACGAGCAGTACTTC. Its protein is CASSLARASYEQYF. This chain connects TRBV11-3 to TRBJ2-7; no firm D call. Trimming left V 1 base short and J 0 bases short, with 7 bases between. Germline V gene sequence: CDR1 SGHNT, CDR2 YENEEA. The CDR3 totals 14 residues. Full variable domain (rest looked up from reference TRBV11-3 and TRBJ2-7): EAGVVQSPRYKIIEKKQPVAFWCNPISGHNTLYWYLQNLGQGPELLIRYENEEAVDDSQLPKDRFSAERLKGVDSTLKIQPAELGDSAVYLCASSLARASYEQYFGPGTRLTVT.

CDR3 nucleotides: TGTGCCAGCAGTTTAAACAGGGGGCGAGGTTCACCCCTCCACTTT. Amino acid sequence: CASSLNRGRGSPLHF. The chain is built from TRBV28 and TRBJ1-6, with 9 bases that match TRBD1. Trimming cost V 2 bases and J 9 bases; bases outside gene matches: 5. The CDR3 is 15 amino acids. Germline CDR1 MDHEN, CDR2 SYDVKM.

This sequence joins TRBV15 and TRBJ1-1, with D perhaps matching TRBD1 (5 bases). V lost 0 bases and J 4 bases, leaving 15 bases between the germline ends. Germline V gene lookup returns CDR1 LNHNV and CDR2 YYDKDF (reference sequence). The CDR3 sequence is 16 residues long. CDR3 region: CATSRDHVPRATEAFF. The CDR3 region has the DNA TGTGCCACCAGCAGAGATCATGTTCCCAGGGCCACTGAAGCTTTCTTT.

The V gene is TRBV7-3, the J gene TRBJ2-2; D not resolved. V lost 3 bases to trimming and J lost 2 bases, with 7 bases between them. The germline CDR1 and CDR2 sequences are SGHTA and FQGTGA. The CDR3 totals 14 residues. CDR3 amino acids: CASSLELNTGELFF. The DNA of the CDR3 is TGTGCCAGCAGCTTGGAGTTAAACACCGGGGAGCTGTTTTTT. The full variable domain, with the rest looked up from reference TRBV7-3 and TRBJ2-2, is GAGVSQTPSNKVTEKGKYVELRCDPISGHTALYWYRQSLGQGPEFLIYFQGTGAADDSGLPNDRFFAVRPEGSVSTLKIQRTERGDSAVYLCASSLELNTGELFFGEGSRLTVL.

CDR3 region: CASSVSVESYNEQFF. CDR3 sequence (DNA): TGTGCCAGCAGCGTATCGGTAGAGTCCTACAATGAGCAGTTCTTC. The chain combines TRBV9 with TRBJ2-1, with unresolved D. Germline loops: CDR1 SGDLS, CDR2 YYNGEE. The V end lost 1 base, the J end lost 1 base, and 9 bases lay between the germline ends. CDR3 length: 15 residues.

The rearrangement uses TRBV11-2 and TRBJ2-2; 11 bases line up with TRBD2. V was clipped by 5 bases and J by 6 bases; unmatched bases: 11. This CDR3 spans 17 amino acids. The germline V gene has CDR1 SGHAT and CDR2 FQNNGV. The CDR3 loop is CASSHFLRLAGSGELFF. CDR3 bases: TGTGCCAGCAGCCATTTTCTGAGACTAGCGGGATCCGGGGAGCTGTTTTTT.

Comment on this clone: In the same sample, other DNA sequences code for this CDR3. The rearrangement links TRBV5-1 to TRBJ2-3, with 15 bases identical to TRBD2. This CDR3 region has 16 residues. Unmatched junction bases numbered 6, after V lost 4 bases and J lost 6 bases. Germline V CDR1 and CDR2: SGHRS, YFSETQ. CDR3 protein: CASSPGLAGGRDTQYF. The DNA for the CDR3 is TGCGCCAGCAGCCCGGGACTAGCGGGAGGACGGGATACGCAGTATTTT.

The rearrangement uses TRBV30 and TRBJ2-1; 8 nucleotides line up with TRBD1. This CDR3 is 14 amino acids long. Germline CDR1 and CDR2: GTSNPN and SVGIG (reference sequence). The CDR3 nucleotides read TGTGCACTTACAGGGGGGAGCTCCTACAATGAGCAGTTCTTC. The encoded protein is CALTGGSSYNEQFF. The full variable domain, rest sourced from reference TRBV30 and TRBJ2-1, is SQTIHQWPATLVQPVGSPLSLECTVEGTSNPNLYWYRQAAGRGLQLLFYSVGIGQISSEVPQNLSASRPQDRQFILSSKKLLLSDSGFYLCALTGGSSYNEQFFGPGTRLTVL.

This clone has only one observation. V and J are TRBV6-5 and TRBJ1-2, with D possibly TRBD1 on 6 matching bases. V was cut by 6 bases and J by 5 bases, with 16 bases left in between. Germline lookup yields CDR1 MNHEY and CDR2 SVGAGI. This CDR3 comprises 14 residues. The CDR3 protein is CASRKKGEYYGYTF. CDR3 coding DNA: TGTGCCAGCAGGAAAAAGGGGGAGTATTATGGCTACACCTTC.

This clone appeared once. The chain uses TRBV7-2 and TRBJ2-5; perhaps TRBD1 as D (5 bases). V lost 1 base to trimming and J lost 4 bases, with 7 bases between them. In germline, CDR1 is SGHTA, CDR2 FQGNSA. The CDR3 contains 13 residues. CDR3 region: CASSLGRVETQYF. The CDR3 region has the DNA TGTGCCAGCAGCTTAGGCAGGGTAGAGACCCAGTACTTC.

This clone was counted a single time. The V call is TRBV2, the J call TRBJ2-7; TRBD2 aligns across 9 bases. The junction had 6 bases not matched to a gene; V was cut back by 3 bases and J by 6 bases. CDR3 length equals 14 residues. Germline assignment: CDR1 SNHLY and CDR2 FYNNEI. CDR3 protein: CASSDSAGGFEQYF. The CDR3, as DNA: TGTGCCAGCAGTGACAGCGCGGGGGGGTTCGAGCAGTACTTC.

The V gene is TRBV5-1, the J gene TRBJ2-5, with TRBD2 matching over 7 bases. The J segment lost 2 bases and the V segment lost 0 bases, leaving 1 base of the junction unmatched. Germline CDR1 is SGHRS and CDR2 is YFSETQ. This CDR3 spans 14 amino acids. CDR3: CASSLGGGQETQYF. As DNA, the CDR3 is TGCGCCAGCAGCTTGGGCGGGGGACAAGAGACCCAGTACTTC. The entire variable domain, with the rest obtained from reference TRBV5-1 and TRBJ2-5, is as follows: KAGVTQTPRYLIKTRGQQVTLSCSPISGHRSVSWYQQTPGQGLQFLFEYFSETQRNKGNFPGRFSGRQFSNSRSEMNVSTLELGDSALYLCASSLGGGQETQYFGPGTRLLVL.

J is TRBJ2-5 and V is TRBV6-5; 10 bases fit TRBD2. In germline, CDR1 is MNHEY, CDR2 SVGAGI. J was trimmed by 5 bases and V by 5 bases; bases with no gene match: 8. CDR3 length: 15 residues. The CDR3 DNA is TGTGCCAGCAGTAACTATTATAGCGGGAGGGAGACCCAGTACTTC. It specifies CASSNYYSGRETQYF.

This sequence joins TRBV2 and TRBJ2-1; 13 nucleotides agree with TRBD2. Germline CDR1 is SNHLY and CDR2 is FYNNEI. After removal of 5 bases from V and 7 bases from J, the junction contained 2 bases not matched to a gene. The CDR3 sequence is 14 residues long. CDR3 residues: CASSWTSGSNEQFF. Here the CDR3 DNA reads TGTGCCAGCAGTTGGACTAGCGGGAGTAATGAGCAGTTCTTC.

The gene calls are TRBV28 and TRBJ2-1; TRBD2 aligns across 12 bases. Per the germline V gene, CDR1 is MDHEN and CDR2 is SYDVKM. J lost 4 bases, V lost 4 bases, and 8 bases had no gene match. The CDR3 contains 17 residues. The CDR3 coding sequence is TGTGCCAGCAGTTCCGGGACTAGCGGGCGAAATTACAATGAGCAGTTCTTC. It yields the protein CASSSGTSGRNYNEQFF.

V gene TRBV5-4 combines with J gene TRBJ2-1, with no clear D. Per germline, CDR1 SGHNT and CDR2 YYREEE (reference sequence). The CDR3 has 16 amino acids. V was clipped by 1 base and J by 1 base, with 12 bases between them. The CDR3 reads CASSLSTIVSYNEQFF. Written as DNA, the CDR3 is TGTGCCAGCAGCTTGTCCACTATAGTGTCCTACAATGAGCAGTTCTTC.

The chain is built from TRBV5-1 and TRBJ2-2; a weak D match, TRBD2 (5 bases). The CDR3 extends over 16 amino acids. V lost 5 bases, J lost 5 bases, and 19 bases lay in between. In germline, CDR1 is SGHRS, CDR2 YFSETQ. For the CDR3, the DNA is TGCGCCAGCAGGGTTGACCCTATGAGGGTGACCGGGGAGCTGTTTTTT. It encodes CASRVDPMRVTGELFF.

The chain links TRBV21-1 to TRBJ2-7; the table's D gene call, TRBD1, was not cross checked with the DNA. TRBV21-1 is a documented pseudogene. The CDR3 loop spans 16 amino acids. The CDR3 sequence: CASRKGPPGVPYEQYF. The CDR3 nucleotides read TGTGCCAGCAGGAAAGGGCCCCCAGGGGTGCCCTACGAGCAGTACTTC.